This TCR beta chain was identified during a study of identifying expanded T cells in peripheral blood. V was shortened by 3 bases and J by 5 bases, with 10 bases between the two germline ends. Germline assignment: CDR1 SGHTA and CDR2 FQGNSA. CDR3 length equals 13 residues. Points on this clone: Its antigen is not known.

The method was immunoSEQ multiplex PCR; TCRdb's version includes in-frame clones alone and lacks a portion of them. Here the sample spans more than 70,000 clones, approximately 86% being singletons. Findings of the study overall: About 1.2 clones differed between technical replicates, versus about 15 and 19 over time.

The sequence derives from a person between 18 and 75 years old in good health. The material sequenced was blood. The chain joins TRBV7-2 to TRBJ1-2; D ambiguous. The chain's CDR3 is CASSFRGVYGYTF. CDR3 coding DNA: TGTGCCAGCAGCTTCCGGGGAGTGTATGGCTACACCTTC. Variable domain in full (rest from reference TRBV7-2 and TRBJ1-2): GAGVSQSPSNKVTEKGKDVELRCDPISGHTALYWYRQSLGQGLEFLIYFQGNSAPDKSGLPSDRFSAERTGGSVSTLTIQRTQQEDSAVYLCASSFRGVYGYTFGSGTRLTVV.